This TCR beta chain was obtained from a study of blood T cell repertoires in COVID-19 (dated by TCRdb to the early 2020s). In the study overall: The collaborator samples originated in the United States, Italy and Spain and spanned the acute and convalescent phases of COVID-19. The sample metadata nearly always contained a de-identified subject ID, COVID-19 status, age in years and sex. The material from the prospective study consisted of cDNA or gDNA derived from T cells, B-cell-depleted T cells, or PBMCs. The dataset comprised deeply sampled blood TCRbeta repertoires from subjects exposed to, actively infected with, or recovered from COVID-19. The repertoires were made available in a free public database intended to serve as a resource for research on the immune response to SARS-CoV-2. Samples were obtained from the ongoing ImmuneRACE study (first 160 participants) and from 1,254 subjects provided by 6 global collaborators. Where available, HLA class I and class II types were obtained from metadata supplied by the sample provider rather than from assay-based typing. What the study reported, not specific to this receptor: Clinical and demographic metadata were provided uncurated, with the amount varying by source and participant.

TCRbeta CDR3 regions were amplified from genomic DNA by means of the immunoSEQ Assay, a bias-controlled multiplex PCR. From the authors' description of their analysis: Within the assay, amplification of reference gene primers was used to estimate how many nucleated cells each sample contained. To quantify the absolute abundance of each unique TCRbeta CDR3 rearrangement, sequence reads were collapsed and filtered. For each sample, productive Simpson clonality was calculated as the square root of Simpson's diversity index over productive rearrangements. TCRdb took this table from immuneACCESS and kept in-frame rearrangements with V and J called. Such tables lack part of the clones; where checked against another copy, unresolved V genes explain under half of the gap, and the rest is unexplained. V and J calls and clone size are given by that table; D and trimming were obtained from the DNA. In this sample the table shows roughly 330,000 clones, 88% of which occur a single time. Roughly 4.1% of the sample lies in the top ten.

Collaborating institutions collected whole blood in K2EDTA tubes following their own protocols. For TCRbeta analysis, collaborators shipped samples as frozen whole blood, isolated PBMCs, or DNA extracted from either of those sample types. According to the germline V gene, CDR1 reads MDHEN and CDR2 reads SYDVKM. The CDR3 runs 18 amino acids, cysteine and phenylalanine included. Of the read, only the CDR3 DNA is kept; its 54 bases are in frame from base 1. V is pared back by 3 bases and J by 1 base, with 19 bases lying between the germline termini. On this clone itself: The antigen it binds to is not known. Per-base quality was not reported, and no clone a single base away is much larger than it.

The rearranged chain carries TRBV28 and TRBJ1-3; 6 matching bases give a weak D call of TRBD1. The source material was peripheral blood. The receptor was derived from a woman between 50 and 59 years old with active or convalescent COVID-19. The CDR3 sequence is CASSFPPKQGRSGNTIYF. The DNA sequence is given as TGTGCCAGCAGTTTCCCCCCTAAACAGGGACGGTCTGGAAACACCATATATTTT.